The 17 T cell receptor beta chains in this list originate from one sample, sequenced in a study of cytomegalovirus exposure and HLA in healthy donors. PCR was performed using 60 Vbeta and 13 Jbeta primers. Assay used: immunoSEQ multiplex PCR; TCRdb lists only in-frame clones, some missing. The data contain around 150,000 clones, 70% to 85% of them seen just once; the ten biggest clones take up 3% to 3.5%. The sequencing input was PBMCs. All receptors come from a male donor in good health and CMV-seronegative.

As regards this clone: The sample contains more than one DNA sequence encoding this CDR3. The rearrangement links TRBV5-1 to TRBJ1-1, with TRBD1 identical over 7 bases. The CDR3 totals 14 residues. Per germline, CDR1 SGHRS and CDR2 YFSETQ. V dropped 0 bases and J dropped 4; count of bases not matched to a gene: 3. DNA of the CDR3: TGCGCCAGCAGCTTGGGCTCAGGGGGCACTGAAGCTTTCTTT. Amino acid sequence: CASSLGSGGTEAFF.

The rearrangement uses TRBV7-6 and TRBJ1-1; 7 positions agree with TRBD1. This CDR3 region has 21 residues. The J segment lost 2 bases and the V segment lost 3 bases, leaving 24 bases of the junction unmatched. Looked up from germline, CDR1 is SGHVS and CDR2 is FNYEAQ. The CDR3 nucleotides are TGTGCCAGCAGCTTTGAGGTGCGGGGCAATTTTAAAAACAGGGGAAACACTGAAGCTTTCTTT. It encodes CASSFEVRGNFKNRGNTEAFF.

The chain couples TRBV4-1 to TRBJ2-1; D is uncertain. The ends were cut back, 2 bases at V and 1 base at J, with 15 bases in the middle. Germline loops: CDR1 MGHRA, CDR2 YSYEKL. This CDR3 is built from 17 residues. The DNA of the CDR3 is TGCGCCAGCAGCCAACCAACTCAGGATAGTTCCTACAATGAGCAGTTCTTC. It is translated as CASSQPTQDSSYNEQFF.

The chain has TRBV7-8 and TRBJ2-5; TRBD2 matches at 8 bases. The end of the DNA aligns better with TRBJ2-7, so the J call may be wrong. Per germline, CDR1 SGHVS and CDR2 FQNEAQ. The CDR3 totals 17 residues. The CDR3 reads CASSLRGGQGFSYEQYF. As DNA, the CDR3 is TGTGCCAGCAGCCTCCGCGGGGGGCAGGGATTCTCCTACGAGCAGTACTTC.

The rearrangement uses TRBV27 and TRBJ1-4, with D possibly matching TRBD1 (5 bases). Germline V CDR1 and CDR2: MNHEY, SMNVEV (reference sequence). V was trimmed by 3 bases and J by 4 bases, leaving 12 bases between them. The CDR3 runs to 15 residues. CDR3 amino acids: CASSFSGMVNEKLFF. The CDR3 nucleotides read TGTGCCAGCAGTTTCTCAGGGATGGTTAATGAAAAACTGTTTTTT.

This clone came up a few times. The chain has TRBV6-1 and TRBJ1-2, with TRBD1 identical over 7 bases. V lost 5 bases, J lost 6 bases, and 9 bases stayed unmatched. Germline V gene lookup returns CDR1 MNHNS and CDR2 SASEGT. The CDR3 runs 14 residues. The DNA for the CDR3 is TGTGCCAGCAGTTCTAGGACAGGAATAGATGGCTACACCTTC. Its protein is CASSSRTGIDGYTF.

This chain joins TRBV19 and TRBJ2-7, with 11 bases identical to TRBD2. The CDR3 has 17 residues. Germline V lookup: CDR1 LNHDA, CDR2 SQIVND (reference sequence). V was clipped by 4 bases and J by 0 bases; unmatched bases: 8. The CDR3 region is CASSKYLLAGGSYEQYF. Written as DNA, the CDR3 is TGTGCCAGTAGTAAGTACCTTCTAGCGGGGGGCTCCTACGAGCAGTACTTC.

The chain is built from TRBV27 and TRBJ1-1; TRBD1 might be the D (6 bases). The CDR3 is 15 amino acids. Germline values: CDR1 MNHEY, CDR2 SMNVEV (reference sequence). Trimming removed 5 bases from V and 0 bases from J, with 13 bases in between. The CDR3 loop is CASSDLQGLNTEAFF. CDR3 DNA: TGTGCCAGCAGTGACTTACAGGGCTTGAACACTGAAGCTTTCTTT.

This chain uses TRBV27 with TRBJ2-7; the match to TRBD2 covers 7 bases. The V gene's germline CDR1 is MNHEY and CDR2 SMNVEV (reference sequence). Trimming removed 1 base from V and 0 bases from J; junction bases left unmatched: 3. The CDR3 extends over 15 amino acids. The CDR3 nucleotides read TGTGCCAGCAGTTTATTCGCGGGAGTCTCCTACGAGCAGTACTTC. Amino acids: CASSLFAGVSYEQYF.

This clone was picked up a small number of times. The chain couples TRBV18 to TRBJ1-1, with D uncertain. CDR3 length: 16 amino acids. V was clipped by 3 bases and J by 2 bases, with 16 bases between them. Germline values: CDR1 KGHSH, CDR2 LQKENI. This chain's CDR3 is CASSPIQGGRNTEAFF. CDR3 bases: TGTGCCAGCTCACCGATCCAAGGAGGTCGTAACACTGAAGCTTTCTTT.

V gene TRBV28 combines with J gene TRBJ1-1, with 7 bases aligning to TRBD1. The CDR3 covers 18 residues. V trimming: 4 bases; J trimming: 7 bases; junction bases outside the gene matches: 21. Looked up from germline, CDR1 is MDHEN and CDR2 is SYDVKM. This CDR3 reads CASSSPRGLGPSPDEAFF. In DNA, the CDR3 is TGTGCCAGCAGTTCCCCCAGGGGGTTGGGGCCGTCCCCAGATGAAGCTTTCTTT.

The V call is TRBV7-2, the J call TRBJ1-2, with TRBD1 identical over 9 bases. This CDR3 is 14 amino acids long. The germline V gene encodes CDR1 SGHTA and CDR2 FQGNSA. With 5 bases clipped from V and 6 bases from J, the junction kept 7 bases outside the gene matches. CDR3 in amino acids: CASSAGTGLNGYTF. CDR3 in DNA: TGTGCCAGCAGCGCGGGGACAGGGCTTAATGGCTACACCTTC.

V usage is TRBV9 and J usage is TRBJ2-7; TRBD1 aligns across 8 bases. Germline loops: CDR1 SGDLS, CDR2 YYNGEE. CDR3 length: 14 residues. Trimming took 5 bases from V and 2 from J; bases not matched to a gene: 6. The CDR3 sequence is CASRGTGRAYEQYF. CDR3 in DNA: TGTGCCAGCAGGGGGACAGGTAGGGCCTACGAGCAGTACTTC.

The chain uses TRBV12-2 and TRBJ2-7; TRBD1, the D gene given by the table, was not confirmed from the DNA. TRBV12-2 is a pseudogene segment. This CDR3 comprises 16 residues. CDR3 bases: TGTGCAAGTCGCTTACGGCGGGACAGCGACTCCTACGAGCAGTACTTC. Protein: CASRLRRDSDSYEQYF.

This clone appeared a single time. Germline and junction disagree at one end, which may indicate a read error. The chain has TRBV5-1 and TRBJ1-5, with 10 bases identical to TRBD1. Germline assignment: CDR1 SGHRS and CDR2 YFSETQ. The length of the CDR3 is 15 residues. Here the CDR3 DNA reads TGCGCCAGCGGCTTCGGGACAGGGGCTAATCAGCCCCAGCATTTT. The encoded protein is CASGFGTGANQPQHF.

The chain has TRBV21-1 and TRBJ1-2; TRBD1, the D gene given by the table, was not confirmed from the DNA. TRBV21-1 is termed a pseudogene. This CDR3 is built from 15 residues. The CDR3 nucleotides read TGTGCCAGCATTCCTTCGACAGGGGGGAACTATGGCTACACCTTC. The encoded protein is CASIPSTGGNYGYTF.

The CDR3 protein is CASSTWAGWNTEAFF. The CDR3 DNA is TGTGCCAGCAGCACATGGGCAGGGTGGAACACTGAAGCTTTCTTT. The chain links TRBV5-6 to TRBJ1-1, with a tentative D call TRBD1 (5 bases). CDR3 length: 15 residues. Germline CDR1 SGHDT, CDR2 YYEEEE. V lost 4 bases and J lost 1, with 14 bases in between. Full variable domain (remainder filled in from reference TRBV5-6 and TRBJ1-1): DAGVTQSPTHLIKTRGQQVTLRCSPKSGHDTVSWYQQALGQGPQFIFQYYEEEERQRGNFPDRFSGHQFPNYSSELNVNALLLGDSALYLCASSTWAGWNTEAFFGQGTRLTVV.